The 16 T cell receptor beta chains given below trace back to one sample, sequenced in a study of vaccination and CD4 T cells after COVID-19. The assay that was used to sequence DNA from cultured CD4+ T cells was the Oncomine TCR Beta short-read assay. TCRdb re-analysed the PCR reads in MiXCR, keeping a single row per CDR3 protein. The sample lists 9,500 to 15,000 distinct CDR3 sequences; 35% to 45% were seen once. Antigens of these TCRs are unknown. Noted treatment: roughly 11-day PBMC culture with coronavirus spike peptide pools or control peptides (ViraFEST assay). The sequencing input was cultured CD4+ T cells from blood. The receptors shown here come from a human donor with COVID-19.

The sample holds a few counts of this clonotype. V usage is TRBV15 and J usage is TRBJ1-5; no definite D call. Trimming removed 6 bases from V and 3 bases from J, with 12 bases in between. The V gene's germline CDR1 is LNHNV and CDR2 YYDKDF (reference sequence). CDR3 length: 14 amino acids. The CDR3 loop is CATRGGSNNQPQHF. CDR3 nucleotide sequence: TGTGCCACCAGAGGCGGGAGTAACAATCAGCCCCAGCATTTT.

The gene calls are TRBV7-2 and TRBJ2-5, with unresolved D. V was trimmed by 6 bases and J by 11 bases, leaving 19 bases between them. The CDR3 is 13 amino acids. Germline CDR1 is SGHTA and CDR2 is FQGNSA. The CDR3 DNA reads TGTGCCAGCAGAACAGTATTTACGAGATCTCAGTACTTC. Its translation: CASRTVFTRSQYF.

The genes are TRBV7-2 and TRBJ1-6; D is perhaps TRBD1 (6 bases). The CDR3 consists of 16 residues. Germline CDR1 is SGHTA and CDR2 is FQGNSA. The germline V and J ends were trimmed by 5 bases and 16 bases, with 27 bases remaining between them. CDR3 DNA: TGTGCCAGCAGCCAGGACAGCTCACTGACTTGGACTAGGCTCCACTTT. Encoded protein: CASSQDSSLTWTRLHF.

This clonotype has just one count. The rearrangement joins TRBV7-2 to TRBJ1-5, with D tentatively TRBD1 (5 bases). V lost 4 bases and J lost 7, with 20 bases in between. Germline CDR1 and CDR2: SGHTA and FQGNSA. This CDR3 comprises 16 residues. The CDR3 here is CASSSQQDSYGQPQHF. DNA for the CDR3: TGTGCCAGCAGCTCCCAACAGGACTCCTATGGGCAGCCCCAGCATTTT.

The chain couples TRBV7-9 to TRBJ2-1; 10 nucleotides align to TRBD2. The CDR3 consists of 15 residues. Germline trimming cut 3 bases from V and 6 bases from J; bases unmatched to any gene: 5. Germline assignment: CDR1 SEHNR and CDR2 FQNEAQ (reference sequence). CDR3 sequence reads: CASSFFSGGPNEQFF. The DNA for the CDR3 is TGTGCCAGCAGCTTTTTTAGCGGGGGGCCCAATGAGCAGTTCTTC.

V is TRBV7-2 and J is TRBJ1-3; D gene uncertain. CDR3 length equals 16 residues. CDR1 is SGHTA and CDR2 is FQGNSA in the germline V gene. Deletions cut 1 base from V and 0 bases from J, with 10 bases between. The CDR3, as DNA: TGTACCAGCAGCTTAGAAGGTTGGAGCTCTGGAAACACCATATATTTT. Its translation: CTSSLEGWSSGNTIYF.

This sequence joins TRBV20-1 and TRBJ1-1, with 10 positions matching TRBD1. CDR1 is DFQATT, CDR2 SNEGSKA, per germline (reference sequence). The trim removed 6 bases at V and 1 base at J, leaving 2 bases unmatched. The CDR3 covers 13 residues. The CDR3 loop is CSARQGANTEAFF. CDR3 nucleotide sequence: TGCAGTGCCAGACAGGGGGCGAACACTGAAGCTTTCTTT.

This clonotype appeared a few times. The gene calls are TRBV30 and TRBJ1-6; D call uncertain. The CDR3 loop spans 15 amino acids. CDR1 is GTSNPN and CDR2 is SVGIG in the germline V gene (reference sequence). V lost 3 bases and J 6 bases, leaving 15 bases between the germline ends. Written as DNA, the CDR3 is TGTGCCTGGAGCGAGGACCCAAAATTTAATTCACCCCTCCACTTT. Translating it yields CAWSEDPKFNSPLHF.

V and J are TRBV20-1 and TRBJ2-5; D might be TRBD2 (7 bases). The CDR3 contains 14 residues. V lost 3 bases and J lost 1, with 12 bases in between. Germline V gives CDR1 DFQATT, CDR2 SNEGSKA (reference sequence). CDR3 nucleotide sequence: TGCAGTGCTAGTAAGGCGGGGGCCCAAGAGACCCAGTACTTC. Amino acid sequence: CSASKAGAQETQYF.

The chain has TRBV12-3 or TRBV12-4 and TRBJ1-5; perhaps TRBD1 as D (5 bases). The CDR3 totals 13 residues. V lost 7 bases to trimming and J lost 5 bases, with 12 bases between them. The CDR3 reads CASTLREDQPQHF. As DNA, the CDR3 is TGTGCCAGCACCCTCAGGGAGGATCAGCCCCAGCATTTT.

The chain employs TRBV20-1 and TRBJ1-5; TRBD1 matches at 8 bases. V lost 6 bases, J lost 6 bases, and 4 bases stayed unmatched. This CDR3 is 12 amino acids long. Germline CDR1 and CDR2: DFQATT and SNEGSKA (reference sequence). DNA for the CDR3: TGCAGTGCAGCAGGGGGCGGTCAGCCCCAGCATTTT. It encodes CSAAGGGQPQHF.

The rearrangement uses TRBV12-3 or TRBV12-4 and TRBJ1-5; no definite D call. V was pared by 3 bases and J by 2 bases, with 11 bases between. The CDR3 length is 15 residues. The CDR3 DNA reads as TGTGCCAGCAGTTTTGAGGCGTCGGGCAATCAGCCCCAGCATTTT. Protein product: CASSFEASGNQPQHF.

The chain uses TRBV20-1 and TRBJ2-7; 10 bases line up with TRBD1. The CDR3 is made up of 15 amino acids. The V gene end was trimmed by 0 bases and the J gene end by 9 bases; junction bases not matched to a gene: 11. CDR1 is DFQATT, CDR2 SNEGSKA, per germline (reference sequence). The CDR3 spells CSARDAGQGNIVQYF. The CDR3 DNA follows: TGCAGTGCTAGAGACGCGGGACAGGGGAATATCGTGCAGTACTTC.

This clonotype has only a few counts. The chain uses TRBV11-2 and TRBJ1-2; 7 positions agree with TRBD1. V lost 1 base to trimming and J lost 5 bases; unmatched junction nucleotides: 7. Germline-derived CDR1 and CDR2 are SGHAT and FQNNGV. The CDR3 covers 15 residues. The CDR3 DNA sequence: TGTGCCAGCAGCTTAGCACAGGGGCTCGGGTATGGCTACACCTTC. Translation gives CASSLAQGLGYGYTF.

CDR3 residues: CASSSGTGVYNEQFF. For the CDR3, the DNA is TGTGCCAGCAGCTCAGGGACAGGGGTATACAATGAGCAGTTCTTC. This chain connects TRBV7-6 to TRBJ2-1; 10 nucleotides align to TRBD1. Per the germline V gene, CDR1 is SGHVS and CDR2 is FNYEAQ. Trimming cost V 4 bases and J 4 bases; bases outside gene matches: 4. The CDR3 covers 15 residues.

This clonotype was seen only a few times. The rearrangement joins TRBV2 to TRBJ1-2; no clear D gene. The CDR3 runs 12 residues. Trimming removed 3 bases from V and 6 bases from J, with 8 bases in between. The germline gives CDR1 SNHLY, CDR2 FYNNEI. The CDR3 DNA reads as TGTGCCAGCAGTGATATGGGTAATGGCTACACCTTC. Protein: CASSDMGNGYTF.